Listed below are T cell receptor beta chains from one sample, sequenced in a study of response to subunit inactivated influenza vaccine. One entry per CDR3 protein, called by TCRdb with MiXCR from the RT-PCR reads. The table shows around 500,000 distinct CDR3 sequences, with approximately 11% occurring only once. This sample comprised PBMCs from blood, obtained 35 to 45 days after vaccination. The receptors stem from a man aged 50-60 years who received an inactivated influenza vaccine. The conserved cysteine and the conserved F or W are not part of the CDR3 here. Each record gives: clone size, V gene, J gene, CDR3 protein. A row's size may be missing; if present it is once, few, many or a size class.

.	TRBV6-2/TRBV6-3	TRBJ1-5	ASSRYPLQGGGNQPQH
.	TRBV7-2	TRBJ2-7	ASSPGLPPYEQY
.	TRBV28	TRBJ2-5	ASTPGGQYQETQY
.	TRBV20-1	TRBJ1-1	SAMDGPKGAF
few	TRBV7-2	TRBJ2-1	ASSQNPAGVYNEQF
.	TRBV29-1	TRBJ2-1	SVGGTSAEQF
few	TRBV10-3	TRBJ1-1	AITRQEGTEAF
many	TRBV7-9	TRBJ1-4	ASSPRPEKLF
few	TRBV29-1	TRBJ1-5	SVVTGTDSNQPQH
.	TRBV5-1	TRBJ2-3	ASSVPNRSTDTQY
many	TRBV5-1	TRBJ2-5	ASSLEGLAHETQY
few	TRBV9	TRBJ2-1	ASRREREGSYNEQF
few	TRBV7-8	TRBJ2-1	ASSSIGTGAHNEQF
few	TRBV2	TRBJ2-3	ASSSPRAGASTDTQY
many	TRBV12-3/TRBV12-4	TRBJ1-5	ASNFGTGQGPQH
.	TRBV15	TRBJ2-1	ATSTRDRAYNEQF
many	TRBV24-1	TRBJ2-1	ATSEQGPGRYNEQF
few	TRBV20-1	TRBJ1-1	SASIGTEAF
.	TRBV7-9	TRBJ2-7	ASSLDLPPYEQY
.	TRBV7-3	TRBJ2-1	ASSLGALAGGRSYNEQF
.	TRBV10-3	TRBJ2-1	AISDPAGGPYYNEQF
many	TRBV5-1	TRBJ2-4	ASSRLAGALAKNIQY
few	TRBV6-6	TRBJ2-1	ASTPRGGGEQF
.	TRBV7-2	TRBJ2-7	ASSPNESYEQY
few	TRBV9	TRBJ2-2	ASSVATGSGELF
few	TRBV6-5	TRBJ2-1	ASSYGLADTYNEQF
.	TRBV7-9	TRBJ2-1	ASSVASGRRGEQF
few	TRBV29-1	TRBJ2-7	SVAQDGHEQY
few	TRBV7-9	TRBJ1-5	ASSSRRRNNQPQH